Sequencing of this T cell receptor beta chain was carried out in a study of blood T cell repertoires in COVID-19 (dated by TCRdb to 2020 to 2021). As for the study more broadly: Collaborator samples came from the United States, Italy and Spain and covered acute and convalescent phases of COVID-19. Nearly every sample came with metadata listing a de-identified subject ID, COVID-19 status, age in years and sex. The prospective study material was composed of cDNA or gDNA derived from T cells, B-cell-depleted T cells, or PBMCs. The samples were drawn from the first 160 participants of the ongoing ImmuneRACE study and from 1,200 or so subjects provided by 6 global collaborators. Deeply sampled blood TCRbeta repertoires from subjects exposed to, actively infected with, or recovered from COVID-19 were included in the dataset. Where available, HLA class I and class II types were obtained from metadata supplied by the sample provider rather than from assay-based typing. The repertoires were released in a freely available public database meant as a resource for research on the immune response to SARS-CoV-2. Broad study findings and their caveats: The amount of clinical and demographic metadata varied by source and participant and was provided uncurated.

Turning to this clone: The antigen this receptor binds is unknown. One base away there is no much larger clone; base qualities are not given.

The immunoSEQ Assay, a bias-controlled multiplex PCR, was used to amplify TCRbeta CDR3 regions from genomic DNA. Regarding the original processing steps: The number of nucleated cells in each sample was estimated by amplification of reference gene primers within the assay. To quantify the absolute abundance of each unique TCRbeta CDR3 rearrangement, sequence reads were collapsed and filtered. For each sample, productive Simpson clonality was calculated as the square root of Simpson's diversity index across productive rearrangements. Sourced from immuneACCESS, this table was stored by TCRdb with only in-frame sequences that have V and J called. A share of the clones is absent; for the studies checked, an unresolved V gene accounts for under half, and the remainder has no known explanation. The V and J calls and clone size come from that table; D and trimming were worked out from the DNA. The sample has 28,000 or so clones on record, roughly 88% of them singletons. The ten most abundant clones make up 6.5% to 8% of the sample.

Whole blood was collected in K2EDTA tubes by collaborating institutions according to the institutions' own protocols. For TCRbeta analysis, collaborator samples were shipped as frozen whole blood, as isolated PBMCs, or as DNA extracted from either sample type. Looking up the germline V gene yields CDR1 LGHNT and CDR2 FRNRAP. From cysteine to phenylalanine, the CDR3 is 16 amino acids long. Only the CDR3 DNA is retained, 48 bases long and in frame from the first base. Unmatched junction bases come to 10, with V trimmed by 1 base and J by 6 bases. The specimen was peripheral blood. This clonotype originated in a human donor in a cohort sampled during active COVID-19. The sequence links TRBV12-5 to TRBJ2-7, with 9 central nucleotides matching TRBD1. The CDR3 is CASGLGRGTGIGEQYF. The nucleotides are TGTGCTAGTGGTTTGGGGAGAGGGACAGGGATTGGCGAGCAGTACTTC.